This T cell receptor (beta chain) emerged from a study of cytomegalovirus exposure and HLA in healthy donors. Whole-study results and caveats: A later analysis, which compared TCR beta chains of equal frequency, found the HLA-associated ones more clonally expanded.

Primers for the PCR totalled 60 Vbeta and 13 Jbeta. Sequencing was performed with immunoSEQ multiplex PCR; in TCRdb, only in-frame clones are kept and a portion is missing. The sample comprises around 130,000 clones, around 86% of which are singletons, and over 1% rests with the top ten. A remark on this clone: Antigen: not known.

Sequenced input: PBMCs. The sequence was obtained from a female donor in good health and CMV-seronegative.

In DNA form, the CDR3 reads TGTGCCAGCGCGATAAGCACAGATACGCAGTATTTT. This translates into CASAISTDTQYF. The rearrangement links TRBV2 to TRBJ2-3, with D unresolved. CDR1 and CDR2 (germline): SNHLY, FYNNEI. V was shortened by 8 bases and J by 0 bases, with 6 bases between the two germline ends. The CDR3 sequence is 12 residues long.